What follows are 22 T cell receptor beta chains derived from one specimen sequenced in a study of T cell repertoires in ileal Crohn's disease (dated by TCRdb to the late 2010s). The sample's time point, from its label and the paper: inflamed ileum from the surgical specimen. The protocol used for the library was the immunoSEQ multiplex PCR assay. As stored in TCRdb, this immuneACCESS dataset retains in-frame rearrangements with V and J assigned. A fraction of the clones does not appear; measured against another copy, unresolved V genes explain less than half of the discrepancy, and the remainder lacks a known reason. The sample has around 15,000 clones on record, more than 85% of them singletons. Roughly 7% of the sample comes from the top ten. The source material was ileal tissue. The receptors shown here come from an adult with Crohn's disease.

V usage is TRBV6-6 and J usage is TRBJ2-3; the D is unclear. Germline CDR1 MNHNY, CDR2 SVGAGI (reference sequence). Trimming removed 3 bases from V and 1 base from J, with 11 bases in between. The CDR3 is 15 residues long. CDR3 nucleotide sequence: TGTGCCAGCAGTTATGAGATCCTTGGCACAGATACGCAGTATTTT. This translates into CASSYEILGTDTQYF.

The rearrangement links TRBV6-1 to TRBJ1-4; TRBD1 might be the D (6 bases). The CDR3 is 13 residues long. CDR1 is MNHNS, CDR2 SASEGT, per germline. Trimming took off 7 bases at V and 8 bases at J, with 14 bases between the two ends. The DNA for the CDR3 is TGTGCCAGCATCGGGGGCCAGGAGGAAAAACTGTTTTTT. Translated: CASIGGQEEKLFF.

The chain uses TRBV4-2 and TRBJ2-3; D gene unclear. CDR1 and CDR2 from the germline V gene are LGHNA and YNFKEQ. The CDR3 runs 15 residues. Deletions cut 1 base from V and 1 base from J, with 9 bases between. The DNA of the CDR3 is TGTGCCAGCAGCCAAGCCCTTGGGGGCACAGATACGCAGTATTTT. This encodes CASSQALGGTDTQYF.

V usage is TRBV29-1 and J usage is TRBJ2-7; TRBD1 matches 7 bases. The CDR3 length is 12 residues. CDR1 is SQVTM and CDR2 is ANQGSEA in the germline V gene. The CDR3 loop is CSFRDRAYEQYF. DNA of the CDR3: TGCAGTTTTCGGGACAGAGCCTACGAGCAGTACTTC.

The CDR3 sequence: CAISVRSGDGNEQFF. CDR3 in DNA: TGTGCCATCAGTGTCCGTAGCGGGGATGGCAATGAGCAGTTCTTC. The V and J genes are TRBV10-3 and TRBJ2-1; 8 positions match TRBD2. The V segment lost 4 bases and the J segment 6 bases; nucleotides outside the gene matches: 8. Germline values: CDR1 ENHRY, CDR2 SYGVKD. This CDR3 is 15 amino acids long.

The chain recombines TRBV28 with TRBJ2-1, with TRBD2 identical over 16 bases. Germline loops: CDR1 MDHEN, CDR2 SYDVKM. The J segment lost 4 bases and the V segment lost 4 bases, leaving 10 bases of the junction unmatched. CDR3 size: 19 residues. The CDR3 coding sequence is TGTGCCAGCAGTTACTCACCGGGACTAGCGGGGGGGGCATACAATGAGCAGTTCTTC. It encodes CASSYSPGLAGGAYNEQFF.

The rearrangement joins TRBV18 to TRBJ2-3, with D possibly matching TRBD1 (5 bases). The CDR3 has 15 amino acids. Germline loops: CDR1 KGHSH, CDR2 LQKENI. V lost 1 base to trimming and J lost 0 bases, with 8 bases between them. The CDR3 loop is CASSPQGISTDTQYF. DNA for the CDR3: TGTGCCAGCTCACCACAGGGGATCAGCACAGATACGCAGTATTTT. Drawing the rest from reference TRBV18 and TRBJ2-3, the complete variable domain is NAGVMQNPRHLVRRRGQEARLRCSPMKGHSHVYWYRQLPEEGLKFMVYLQKENIIDESGMPKERFSAEFPKEGPSILRIQQVVRGDSAAYFCASSPQGISTDTQYFGPGTRLTVL.

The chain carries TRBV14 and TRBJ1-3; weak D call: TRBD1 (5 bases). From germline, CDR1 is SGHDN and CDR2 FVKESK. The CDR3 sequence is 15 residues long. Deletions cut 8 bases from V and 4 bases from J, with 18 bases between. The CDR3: CASLTTAHAGNTIYF. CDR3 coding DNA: TGTGCCAGCTTAACGACAGCCCACGCGGGAAACACCATATATTTT.

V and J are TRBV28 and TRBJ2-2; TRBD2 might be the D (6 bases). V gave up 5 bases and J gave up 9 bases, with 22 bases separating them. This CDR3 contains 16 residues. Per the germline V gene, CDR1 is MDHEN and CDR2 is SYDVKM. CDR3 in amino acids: CASSRGGVGGFRELFF. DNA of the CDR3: TGTGCCAGCAGTAGAGGCGGGGTAGGAGGTTTTCGGGAGCTGTTTTTT.

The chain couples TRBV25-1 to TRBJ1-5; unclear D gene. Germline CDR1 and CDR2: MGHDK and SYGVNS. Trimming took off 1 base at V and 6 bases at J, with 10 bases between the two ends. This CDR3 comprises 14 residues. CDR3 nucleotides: TGTGCCAGCAGTGAATGGGATAAAGGTCAGCCCCAGCATTTT. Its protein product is CASSEWDKGQPQHF.

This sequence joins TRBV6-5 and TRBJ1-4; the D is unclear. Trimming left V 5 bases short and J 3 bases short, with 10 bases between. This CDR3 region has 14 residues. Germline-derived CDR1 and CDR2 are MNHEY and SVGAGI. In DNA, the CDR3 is TGTGCCAGCAGTCCCCCGGGGTCTAATGAAAAACTGTTTTTT. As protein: CASSPPGSNEKLFF.

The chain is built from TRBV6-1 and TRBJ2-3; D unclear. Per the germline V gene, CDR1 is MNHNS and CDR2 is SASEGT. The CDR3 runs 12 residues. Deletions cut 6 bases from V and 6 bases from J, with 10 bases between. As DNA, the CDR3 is TGTGCCAGCAGGCGCACAGCGGATACGCAGTATTTT. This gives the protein CASRRTADTQYF.

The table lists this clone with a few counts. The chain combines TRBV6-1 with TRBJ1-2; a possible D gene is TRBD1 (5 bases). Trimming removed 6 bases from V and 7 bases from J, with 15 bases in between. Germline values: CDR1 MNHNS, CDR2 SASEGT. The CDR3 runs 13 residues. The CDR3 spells CASRRSSGTGYTF. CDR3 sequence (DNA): TGTGCCAGCAGACGAAGTTCCGGGACTGGCTACACCTTC.

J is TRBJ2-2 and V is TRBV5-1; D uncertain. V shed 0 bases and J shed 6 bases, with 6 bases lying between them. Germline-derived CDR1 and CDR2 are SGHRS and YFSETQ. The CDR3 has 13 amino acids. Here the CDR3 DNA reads TGCGCCAGCAGCTTGGAACAAGCCGGGGAGCTGTTTTTT. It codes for CASSLEQAGELFF.

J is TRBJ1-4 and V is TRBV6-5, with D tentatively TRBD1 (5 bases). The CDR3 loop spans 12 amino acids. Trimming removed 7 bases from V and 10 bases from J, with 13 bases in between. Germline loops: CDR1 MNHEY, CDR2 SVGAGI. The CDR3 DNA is TGTGCCAGCACCACGGGGGGAGGAAAACTGTTTTTT. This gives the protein CASTTGGGKLFF.

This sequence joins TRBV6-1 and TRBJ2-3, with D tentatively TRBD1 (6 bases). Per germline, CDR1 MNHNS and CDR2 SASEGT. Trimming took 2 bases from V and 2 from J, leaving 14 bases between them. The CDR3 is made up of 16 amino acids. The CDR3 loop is CASSETTGWTTDTQYF. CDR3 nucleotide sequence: TGTGCCAGCAGTGAAACCACAGGGTGGACCACAGATACGCAGTATTTT.

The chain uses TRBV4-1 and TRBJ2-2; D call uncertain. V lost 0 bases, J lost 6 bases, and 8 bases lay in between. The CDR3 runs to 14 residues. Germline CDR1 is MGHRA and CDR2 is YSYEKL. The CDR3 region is CASSQDQVSGELFF. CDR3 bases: TGCGCCAGCAGCCAAGATCAGGTATCCGGGGAGCTGTTTTTT.

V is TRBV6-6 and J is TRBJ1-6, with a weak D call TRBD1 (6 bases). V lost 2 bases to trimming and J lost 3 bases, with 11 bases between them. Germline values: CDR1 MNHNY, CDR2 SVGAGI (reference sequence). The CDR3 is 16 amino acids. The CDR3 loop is CASSYDRIDYNSPLHF. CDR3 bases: TGTGCCAGCAGTTACGACAGGATAGACTATAATTCACCCCTCCACTTT.

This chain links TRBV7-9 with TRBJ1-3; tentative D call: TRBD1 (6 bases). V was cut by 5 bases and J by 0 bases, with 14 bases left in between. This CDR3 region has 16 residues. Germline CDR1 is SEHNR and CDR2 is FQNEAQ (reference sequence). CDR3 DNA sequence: TGTGCCAGCAGCCGAGGAAGGACAGACTCTGGAAACACCATATATTTT. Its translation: CASSRGRTDSGNTIYF.

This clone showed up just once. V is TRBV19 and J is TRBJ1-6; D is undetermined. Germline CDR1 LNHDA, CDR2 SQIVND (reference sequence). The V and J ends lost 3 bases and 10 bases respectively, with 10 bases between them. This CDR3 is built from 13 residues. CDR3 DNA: TGTGCCAGTAGTATTCGGGAGAGGTCACCCCTCCACTTT. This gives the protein CASSIRERSPLHF.

The CDR3 DNA is TGTGCCAGCAGCCCGCAGGGGCGTACCGGGGAGCTGTTTTTT. It yields the protein CASSPQGRTGELFF. The chain is built from TRBV7-8 and TRBJ2-2; D is possibly TRBD1 (6 bases). This CDR3 is built from 14 residues. With 5 bases removed from V and 5 bases from J, the gap between germline ends came to 12 bases. Germline V lookup: CDR1 SGHVS, CDR2 FQNEAQ.

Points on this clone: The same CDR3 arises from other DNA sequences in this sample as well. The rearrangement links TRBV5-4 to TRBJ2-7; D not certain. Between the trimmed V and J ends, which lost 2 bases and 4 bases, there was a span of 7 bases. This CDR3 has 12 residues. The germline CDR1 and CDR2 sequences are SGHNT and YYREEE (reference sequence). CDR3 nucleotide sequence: TGTGCCAGCAGCTTTAAGGGTTACGAGCAGTACTTC. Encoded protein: CASSFKGYEQYF.